The subject of this entry is one TCR beta chain. This sample was included in a study of blood T cell repertoires in COVID-19. Per the original data handling: Estimates of nucleated cell counts were drawn from the amplification of reference gene primers. Data came from immunoSEQ multiplex PCR; TCRdb stores just in-frame clones and leaves some out. D and trimming come from the DNA, and the V and J calls and clone size come from that table. Of about 78,000 clones listed, under 85% are singletons. The CDR3 is made up of 13 amino acids. The ends were cut back, 6 bases at V and 2 bases at J, with 10 bases in the middle.

This chain uses TRBV12-3 or TRBV12-4 with TRBJ1-2; D is ambiguous. The sequenced sample consisted of peripheral blood. The origin of this receptor is a human donor in a cohort sampled during active COVID-19. The CDR3 region is CASRGLGNYGYTF. CDR3 sequence (DNA): TGTGCCAGCAGGGGCCTTGGGAACTATGGCTACACCTTC.